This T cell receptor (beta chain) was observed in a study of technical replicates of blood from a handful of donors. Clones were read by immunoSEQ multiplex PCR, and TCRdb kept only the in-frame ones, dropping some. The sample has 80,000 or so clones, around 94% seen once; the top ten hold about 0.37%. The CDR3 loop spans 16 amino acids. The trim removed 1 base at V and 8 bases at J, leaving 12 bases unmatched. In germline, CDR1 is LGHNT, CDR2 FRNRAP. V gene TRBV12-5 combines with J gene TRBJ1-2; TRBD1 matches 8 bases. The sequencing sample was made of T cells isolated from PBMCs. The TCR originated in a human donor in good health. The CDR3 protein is CASGLEIYQGAGGYTF. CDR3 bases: TGTGCTAGTGGTTTGGAGATTTACCAGGGGGCTGGAGGCTACACCTTC.